The rows below give T cell receptor beta chains drawn from one sample of a study of Graves' ophthalmopathy and Graves' hyperthyroidism. Each CDR3 protein gets one entry after TCRdb re-called the multiplex PCR reads with MiXCR. Of 400,000 to 450,000 distinct CDR3 sequences detected, more than 20% appear once; the ten largest clones hold around 3.2%. What was sequenced was peripheral blood. The receptors were gathered from a woman in her late teens or twenties with stable Graves' hyperthyroidism. The CDR3 runs from the conserved cysteine through the conserved F or W. The D gene is left open where the match is weak. Only part of the rows carry a size: once, few, many, or a class if the clone is expanded.

cdr3_aa	cdr3_nt	clone_size	d_call	v_call	j_call
CASSPPQSGRPGYGYTF	TGTGCCAGCAGTCCCCCCCAATCAGGGCGCCCGGGCTATGGCTACACCTTC	many	-	TRBV12-3/TRBV12-4	TRBJ1-2
CASSFSGGPRFGGYTF	TGTGCCAGCAGTTTCTCGGGCGGTCCGAGATTCGGTGGCTACACCTTC	-	-	TRBV28	TRBJ1-2
CASSLGLSPLEQYF	TGTGCCAGCAGTTTAGGGCTCAGCCCCCTGGAGCAGTACTTC	many	-	TRBV27	TRBJ2-7
CASSFSANTEAFF	TGTGCCAGCAGCTTTTCAGCGAACACTGAAGCTTTCTTT	many	-	TRBV7-9	TRBJ1-1
CASSRTENIQYF	TGTGCCAGCAGCCGGACGGAAAACATTCAGTACTTC	few	-	TRBV2	TRBJ2-4
CASWFRNTGELFF	TGTGCCAGCTGGTTCAGAAACACCGGGGAGCTGTTTTTT	many	-	TRBV6-2/TRBV6-3	TRBJ2-2
CASSLQNNQPQHF	TGTGCCAGCAGTTTACAGAACAATCAGCCCCAGCATTTT	few	-	TRBV6-5	TRBJ1-5
CASSIFTSNQPQHF	TGTGCCAGTAGTATATTCACTAGCAATCAGCCCCAGCATTTT	many	-	TRBV19	TRBJ1-5
CSATGLAGAVETLYF	TGCAGTGCTACGGGACTAGCGGGAGCAGTTGAGACCCTGTACTTC	-	TRBD2	TRBV20-1	TRBJ2-5
CASRADRGANQPQHF	TGTGCCAGCAGAGCGGACAGGGGAGCTAATCAGCCCCAGCATTTT	many	TRBD1	TRBV6-5	TRBJ1-5
CSARGLASHNEQFF	TGCAGTGCTAGGGGACTAGCGAGTCACAATGAGCAGTTCTTC	-	TRBD2	TRBV20-1	TRBJ2-1
CAISYSGNTIYF	TGTGCCATCAGTTACTCTGGAAACACCATATATTTT	-	-	TRBV10-3	TRBJ1-3
CAWSTNRAGELFF	TGTGCCTGGAGCACCAATAGGGCCGGGGAGCTGTTTTTT	few	-	TRBV30	TRBJ2-2
CASTWEADSNTEAFF	TGTGCCAGCACCTGGGAGGCGGATTCGAACACTGAAGCTTTCTTT	few	-	TRBV6-1	TRBJ1-1
CASSNRGGNQPQHF	TGTGCCAGTAGTAACCGGGGTGGCAATCAGCCCCAGCATTTT	many	-	TRBV19	TRBJ1-5
CASSSRLSGIGETQYF	TGTGCCAGCAGTTCGAGGCTTAGCGGGATCGGAGAGACCCAGTACTTC	many	TRBD2	TRBV2	TRBJ2-5
CASSGGTYPSETQYF	TGTGCCAGCAGTGGAGGGACCTACCCCTCCGAGACCCAGTACTTC	-	-	TRBV2	TRBJ2-5
CASSDSTDSYEQYF	TGCGCCAGCAGTGATAGTACAGACTCCTACGAGCAGTACTTC	many	-	TRBV10-2	TRBJ2-7
CASSLVSASGTGEQYF	TGTGCCAGCAGCTTAGTTTCGGCTAGCGGGACAGGGGAGCAGTACTTC	many	-	TRBV11-2	TRBJ2-7
CASSYSGQVSYEQYF	TGTGCCAGCAGTTACTCAGGACAGGTTTCCTACGAGCAGTACTTC	many	TRBD1	TRBV6-5	TRBJ2-7
CASSQGLAGAGELFF	TGTGCCAGCAGCCAGGGACTAGCGGGAGCCGGGGAGCTGTTTTTT	many	TRBD2	TRBV7-3	TRBJ2-2
CASSRQGPTYEQYF	TGTGCCAGCAGCCGACAGGGACCTACCTACGAGCAGTACTTC	many	TRBD1	TRBV7-2	TRBJ2-7
CALGRGSYEQYF	TGTGCCTTAGGGAGGGGCTCCTACGAGCAGTACTTC	many	TRBD2	TRBV30	TRBJ2-7
CASSPGQVAGYAF	TGTGCCAGCAGTCCGGGACAGGTAGCTGGCTACGCCTTC	many	TRBD1	TRBV2	TRBJ1-2
CASNPEGQGLGGYTF	TGTGCCAGCAACCCCGAGGGACAGGGGTTAGGTGGCTACACCTTC	many	TRBD1	TRBV12-3/TRBV12-4	TRBJ1-2
CASSLPPLQPQHF	TGTGCCAGCAGTTTACCCCCGCTTCAGCCCCAGCATTTT	many	-	TRBV28	TRBJ1-5
CASSDLNRDGAEAFF	TGTGCCAGCAGTGATCTCAACAGGGACGGCGCTGAAGCTTTCTTT	many	-	TRBV12-3/TRBV12-4	TRBJ1-1
CSARAASGTNTGELFF	TGCAGTGCTAGAGCGGCTAGCGGGACGAACACCGGGGAGCTGTTTTTT	many	TRBD2	TRBV20-1	TRBJ2-2
CASSQAGGSVGAFF	TGTGCCAGCAGCCAGGCAGGGGGCTCTGTTGGAGCTTTCTTT	many	TRBD1	TRBV3-1	TRBJ1-1
CASSLRVRGMDEAFF	TGTGCCAGCAGTTTAAGGGTCAGGGGGATGGATGAAGCTTTCTTT	-	TRBD1	TRBV12-3/TRBV12-4	TRBJ1-1
CSAFSGHYNSPLHF	TGCAGTGCTTTCTCCGGGCACTATAATTCACCCCTCCACTTT	-	-	TRBV20-1	TRBJ1-6
CSARALLEREQGETQYF	TGCAGTGCTAGAGCGCTCCTCGAGCGGGAGCAGGGTGAGACCCAGTACTTC	many	TRBD2	TRBV20-1	TRBJ2-5
CASTITLGQGSYNSPLHF	TGTGCCAGCACCATTACTCTCGGACAGGGCTCCTATAATTCACCCCTCCACTTT	many	TRBD1	TRBV6-2/TRBV6-3	TRBJ1-6
CASSASSVNYGYTF	TGTGCCAGCAGCGCTAGCTCCGTGAACTATGGCTACACCTTC	many	-	TRBV28	TRBJ1-2
CATSDSLGGTEAFF	TGTGCCACCAGTGATTCTCTGGGTGGCACTGAAGCTTTCTTT	many	-	TRBV24-1	TRBJ1-1
CASSSPYSNQPQHF	TGTGCCAGCAGTTCCCCTTATAGCAATCAGCCCCAGCATTTT	many	-	TRBV6-2/TRBV6-3	TRBJ1-5
CASSLGKFSGANVLTF	TGTGCCAGCAGTTTAGGCAAGTTCTCTGGGGCCAACGTCCTGACTTTC	-	-	TRBV12-3/TRBV12-4	TRBJ2-6
CASRPRGRQETQYF	TGTGCCAGCAGACCCCGGGGCAGACAAGAGACCCAGTACTTC	-	-	TRBV6-1	TRBJ2-5
CASSLAGDETQYF	TGTGCCAGCAGCTTGGCCGGGGATGAGACCCAGTATTTC	-	-	TRBV5-6	TRBJ2-5
CASRDLTGDTEAFF	TGTGCCAGCAGGGACTTAACGGGGGACACTGAAGCTTTCTTT	few	-	TRBV12-3/TRBV12-4	TRBJ1-1
CSVAFSQGFTEAFF	TGCAGCGTTGCGTTCTCGCAGGGTTTCACTGAAGCTTTCTTT	many	-	TRBV29-1	TRBJ1-1
CASSQDLPQGDIQYF	TGTGCCAGCAGCCAAGACCTCCCACAGGGAGACATTCAGTACTTC	many	-	TRBV4-2	TRBJ2-4
CASSLGHRKGGETQYF	TGTGCCAGCAGCCTGGGTCATCGAAAGGGGGGAGAGACCCAGTACTTC	few	-	TRBV7-6	TRBJ2-5
CASSSRGLSSYNSPLHF	TGTGCCAGCAGCTCCAGGGGGCTCAGCTCCTATAATTCACCCCTCCACTTT	many	TRBD1	TRBV2	TRBJ1-6
CASSPLRSGETQYF	TGTGCCAGCAGCCCGCTGAGGTCGGGAGAGACCCAGTACTTC	-	-	TRBV7-9	TRBJ2-5
CASSLRGHGANVLTF	TGCGCCAGCAGCTTGCGGGGGCATGGGGCCAACGTCCTGACTTTC	many	-	TRBV5-1	TRBJ2-6
CASSFGGVSNYGYTF	TGTGCCAGCAGTTTTGGAGGGGTCAGTAACTATGGCTACACCTTC	-	-	TRBV27	TRBJ1-2
CASSTGGREEQPQHF	TGCGCCAGCAGCACTGGGGGCAGGGAAGAACAGCCCCAGCATTTT	few	-	TRBV5-1	TRBJ1-5